This T cell receptor (beta chain) was documented in a study of blood T cells in healthy people across ages. The CDR3 consists of 14 residues. V was shortened by 6 bases and J by 1 base, with 12 bases between the two germline ends. Study-wide results and limits: Donors of long life had a larger count of naive CD4+ cells and greater diversity than aged donors.

The second PCR ran roughly 7 to 12 cycles with a sample-barcoded 5' primer and J-beta primers. One entry per CDR3 protein results from TCRdb running MiXCR on the 5' RACE reads. There are 800,000 to 950,000 distinct CDR3 sequences in the sample; almost 30% occur only once, and about 9.4% lies in the top ten. With respect to this clonotype: Its antigen is still unknown.

The same data also contributed to another study, on T cells of mothers and their children.

J is TRBJ1-1 and V is TRBV12-3 or TRBV12-4, with no clear D. This TCR was sampled from a middle-aged woman in good health. Material: blood. This CDR3 is CASSPAAPNTEAFF. CDR3 DNA: TGTGCCAGCAGCCCCGCGGCCCCGAACACTGAAGCTTTCTTT.